The 2 T cell receptor beta chains in this list originate from one sample, sequenced in a study of blood T cell repertoires in COVID-19. The repertoire was sequenced with immunoSEQ multiplex PCR; TCRdb's copy has only in-frame clones and lacks some. The sample yields around 67,000 clones, around 86% seen once. Sequenced material: peripheral blood. The receptors were gathered from a man aged 50-60 years with active COVID-19.

CDR3 sequence: CASRPFGQGGETQYF. CDR3 nucleotide sequence: TGCGCCAGCAGGCCGTTTGGACAGGGAGGAGAGACCCAGTACTTC. The V gene is TRBV5-1, the J gene TRBJ2-5; 8 bases fit TRBD1. J lost 4 bases, V lost 5 bases, and 10 bases had no gene match. The CDR3 contains 15 residues. Germline lookup yields CDR1 SGHRS and CDR2 YFSETQ.

CDR3 in amino acids: CASSQAGRSYEQYF. DNA of the CDR3: TGCGCCAGCAGCCAAGCGGGTCGTTCCTACGAGCAGTACTTC. The rearrangement joins TRBV4-3 to TRBJ2-7; D is unclear. The germline V gene encodes CDR1 LGHNA and CDR2 YSLEER. V was cut by 1 base and J by 1 base, with 8 bases left in between. CDR3 length: 14 residues.